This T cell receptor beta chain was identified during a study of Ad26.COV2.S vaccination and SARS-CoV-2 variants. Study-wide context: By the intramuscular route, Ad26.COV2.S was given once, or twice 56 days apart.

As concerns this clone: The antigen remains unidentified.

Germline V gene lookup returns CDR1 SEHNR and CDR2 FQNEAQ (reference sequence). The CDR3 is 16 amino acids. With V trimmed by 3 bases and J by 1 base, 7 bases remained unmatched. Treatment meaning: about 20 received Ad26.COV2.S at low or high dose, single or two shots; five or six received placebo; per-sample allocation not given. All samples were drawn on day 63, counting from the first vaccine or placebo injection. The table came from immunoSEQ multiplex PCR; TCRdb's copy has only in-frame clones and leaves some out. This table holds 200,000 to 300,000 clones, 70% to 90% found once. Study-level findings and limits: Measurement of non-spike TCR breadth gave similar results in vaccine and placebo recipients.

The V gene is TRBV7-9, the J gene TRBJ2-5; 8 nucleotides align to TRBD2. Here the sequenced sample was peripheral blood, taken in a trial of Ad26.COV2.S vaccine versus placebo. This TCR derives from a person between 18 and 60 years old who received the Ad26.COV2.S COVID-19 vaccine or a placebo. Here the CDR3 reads CASSFILAGTQETQYF. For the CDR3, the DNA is TGTGCCAGCAGCTTCATCCTAGCGGGCACCCAAGAGACCCAGTACTTC.